This TCR beta chain was found in a study of blood T cell repertoires in COVID-19. Study details: Sites across the United States, Italy and Spain contributed samples from acute and convalescent COVID-19.

Germline V gene lookup returns CDR1 SGHRS and CDR2 YFSETQ. The V and J ends lost 5 bases and 0 bases respectively, with 4 bases between them. CDR3 size: 12 residues. Note on this clone: Other nucleotide sequences in the sample specify the same CDR3.

Generated by immunoSEQ multiplex PCR, the TCRdb table keeps only in-frame clones and is missing some. The sample carries 88,000 or so clones, about 85% recorded once. The chain carries TRBV5-1 and TRBJ2-3; D is unresolved. This clonotype was obtained from a man in his fifties or sixties with acute or convalescent COVID-19. Sequenced: peripheral blood. The CDR3 is CASSQSTDTQYF. The CDR3 DNA is TGCGCCAGCAGTCAAAGCACAGATACGCAGTATTTT.